Below are 5 T cell receptor beta chains sequenced from a single sample in a study of blood T cell repertoires in COVID-19. Profiled with immunoSEQ multiplex PCR; TCRdb holds only in-frame clones, not every one. The sample has over 150,000 clones; roughly 82% are singletons. The sequenced sample consisted of peripheral blood. The receptors were gathered from a human donor in a cohort sampled during active COVID-19.

CDR3 loop: CASKVDLNEKLFF. CDR3 DNA sequence: TGTGCCAGCAAAGTAGACTTAAATGAAAAACTGTTTTTT. The chain is built from TRBV2 and TRBJ1-4, with D hard to call. The V end was cut by 7 bases, the J end by 5 bases, with 11 bases between. Germline assignment: CDR1 SNHLY and CDR2 FYNNEI. The CDR3 has 13 amino acids.

The gene calls are TRBV15 and TRBJ1-3; the D gene is possibly TRBD1 (5 bases). Trimming shortened V by 1 base and J by 2 bases, and 6 bases separated the two germline ends. Germline V CDR1 and CDR2: LNHNV, YYDKDF (reference sequence). The CDR3 extends over 14 amino acids. DNA of the CDR3: TGTGCCACCAGCAGAGGGGGGGCTGGAAACACCATATATTTT. As protein: CATSRGGAGNTIYF.

The chain recombines TRBV10-1 with TRBJ2-1, with a weak D call TRBD1 (7 bases). Trimming shortened V by 3 bases and J by 9 bases, and 15 bases separated the two germline ends. The germline CDR1 and CDR2 sequences are WNHNN and SYGVQD (reference sequence). The CDR3 has 14 amino acids. Here the CDR3 reads CASSEGGAGGEQFF. CDR3 bases: TGCGCCAGCAGTGAAGGCGGGGCAGGGGGTGAGCAGTTCTTC.

This clone was seen repeatedly, ten times or more. The rearrangement links TRBV5-5 to TRBJ2-7; D is perhaps TRBD1 (5 bases). This CDR3 is 16 amino acids long. Germline V gene sequence: CDR1 SGHKS, CDR2 YYEKEE (reference sequence). V lost 0 bases, J lost 5 bases, and 18 bases lay in between. The CDR3 nucleotides are TGTGCCAGCAGCTTGGATTGGGGCAGGGTGGGGAACGAGCAGTACTTC. As protein: CASSLDWGRVGNEQYF.

Remarks on this clone: Relative to the germline gene, one junction end is altered; a read error may explain this. The chain is built from TRBV30 and TRBJ2-3; 9 bases match TRBD2. Germline V gene lookup returns CDR1 GTSNPN and CDR2 SVGIG (reference sequence). The CDR3 runs 12 residues. The CDR3 reads CAWGTSRDTQYF. The CDR3 DNA is TGTGCCTGGGGGACTAGCAGAGATACGCAGTATTTT.